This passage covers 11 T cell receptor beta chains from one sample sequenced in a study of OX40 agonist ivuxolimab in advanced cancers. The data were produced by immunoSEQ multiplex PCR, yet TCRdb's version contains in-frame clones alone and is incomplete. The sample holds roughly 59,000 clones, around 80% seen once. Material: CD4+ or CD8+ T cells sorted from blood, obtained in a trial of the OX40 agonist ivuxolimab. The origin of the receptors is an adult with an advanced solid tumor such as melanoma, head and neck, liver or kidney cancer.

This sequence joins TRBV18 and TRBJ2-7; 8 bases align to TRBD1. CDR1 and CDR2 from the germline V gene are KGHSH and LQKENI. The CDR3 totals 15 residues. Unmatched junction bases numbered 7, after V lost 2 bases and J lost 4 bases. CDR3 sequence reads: CASSPGQGANYEQYF. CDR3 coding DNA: TGTGCCAGCTCACCAGGGCAGGGGGCGAATTACGAGCAGTACTTC. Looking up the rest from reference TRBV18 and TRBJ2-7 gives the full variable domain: NAGVMQNPRHLVRRRGQEARLRCSPMKGHSHVYWYRQLPEEGLKFMVYLQKENIIDESGMPKERFSAEFPKEGPSILRIQQVVRGDSAAYFCASSPGQGANYEQYFGPGTRLTVT.

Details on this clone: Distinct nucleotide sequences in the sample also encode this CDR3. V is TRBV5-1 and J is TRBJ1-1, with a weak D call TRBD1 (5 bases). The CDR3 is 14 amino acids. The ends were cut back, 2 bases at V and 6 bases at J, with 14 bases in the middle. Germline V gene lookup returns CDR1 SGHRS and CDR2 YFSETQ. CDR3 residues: CASSLGGPGPEAFF. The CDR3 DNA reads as TGCGCCAGCAGCTTAGGAGGCCCGGGACCTGAAGCTTTCTTT.

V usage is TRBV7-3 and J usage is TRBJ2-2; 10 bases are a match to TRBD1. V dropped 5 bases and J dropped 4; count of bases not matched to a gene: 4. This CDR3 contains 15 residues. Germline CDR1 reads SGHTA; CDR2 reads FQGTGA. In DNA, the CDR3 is TGTGCCAGCAGCCCGGGACAGGGGTCCACCGGGGAGCTGTTTTTT. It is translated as CASSPGQGSTGELFF.

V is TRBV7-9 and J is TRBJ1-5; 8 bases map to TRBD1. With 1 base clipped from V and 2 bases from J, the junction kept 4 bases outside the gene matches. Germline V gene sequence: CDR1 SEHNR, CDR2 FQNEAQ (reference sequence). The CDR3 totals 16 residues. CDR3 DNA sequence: TGTGCCAGCAGCTTAGACCAGGGGGCGCGCAATCAGCCCCAGCATTTT. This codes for CASSLDQGARNQPQHF.

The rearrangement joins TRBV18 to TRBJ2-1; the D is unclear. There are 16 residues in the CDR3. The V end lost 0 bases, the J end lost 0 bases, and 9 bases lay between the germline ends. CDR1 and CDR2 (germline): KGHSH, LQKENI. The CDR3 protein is CASSPPLSSSYNEQFF. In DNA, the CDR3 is TGTGCCAGCTCACCACCACTGTCAAGCTCCTACAATGAGCAGTTCTTC.

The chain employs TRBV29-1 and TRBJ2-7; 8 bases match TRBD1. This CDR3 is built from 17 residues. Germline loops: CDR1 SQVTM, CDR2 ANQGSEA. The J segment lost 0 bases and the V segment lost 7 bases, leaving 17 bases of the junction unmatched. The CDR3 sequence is CSALTGVPRRSSYEQYF. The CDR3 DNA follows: TGCAGCGCCCTGACAGGGGTCCCGAGAAGGAGCTCCTACGAGCAGTACTTC.

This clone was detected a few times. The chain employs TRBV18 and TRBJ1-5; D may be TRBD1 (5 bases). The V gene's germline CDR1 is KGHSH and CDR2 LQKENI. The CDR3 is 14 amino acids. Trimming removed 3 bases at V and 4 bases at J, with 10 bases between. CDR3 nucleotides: TGTGCCAGCTCACCGGGGGACGGGAATCAGCCCCAGCATTTT. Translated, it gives CASSPGDGNQPQHF. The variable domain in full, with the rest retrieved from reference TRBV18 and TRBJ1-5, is NAGVMQNPRHLVRRRGQEARLRCSPMKGHSHVYWYRQLPEEGLKFMVYLQKENIIDESGMPKERFSAEFPKEGPSILRIQQVVRGDSAAYFCASSPGDGNQPQHFGDGTRLSIL.

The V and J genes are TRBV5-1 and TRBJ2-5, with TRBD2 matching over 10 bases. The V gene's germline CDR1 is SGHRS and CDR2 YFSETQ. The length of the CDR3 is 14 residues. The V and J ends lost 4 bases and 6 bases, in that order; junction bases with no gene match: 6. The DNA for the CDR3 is TGCGCCAGCAGCCCAGCGGGGGGGCCGAAGACCCAGTACTTC. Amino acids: CASSPAGGPKTQYF.

The CDR3 reads CASSDSVVGGNEAFF. CDR3 in DNA: TGTGCCAGCAGTGACTCGGTTGTCGGGGGAAATGAAGCTTTCTTT. The V and J genes are TRBV6-4 and TRBJ1-1, with a tentative D call TRBD1 (5 bases). The CDR3 sequence is 15 residues long. V lost 0 bases and J 7 bases, leaving 15 bases between the germline ends. In germline, CDR1 is MRHNA, CDR2 SNTAGT.

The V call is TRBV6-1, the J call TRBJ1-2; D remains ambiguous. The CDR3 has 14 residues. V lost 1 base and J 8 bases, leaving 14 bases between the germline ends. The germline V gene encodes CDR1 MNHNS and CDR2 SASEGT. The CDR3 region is CASSEEATAGGYTF. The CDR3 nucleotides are TGTGCCAGCAGTGAAGAGGCCACCGCGGGGGGCTACACCTTC.

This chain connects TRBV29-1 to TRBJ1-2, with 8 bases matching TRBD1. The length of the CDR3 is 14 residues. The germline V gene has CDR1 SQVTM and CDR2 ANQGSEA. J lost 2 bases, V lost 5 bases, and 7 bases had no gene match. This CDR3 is CSVTTGQGNYGYTF. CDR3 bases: TGCAGCGTTACCACCGGACAGGGAAACTATGGCTACACCTTC.